These T cell receptor beta chains were read from a single sample in a study of blood T cell repertoires in COVID-19. Assay: immunoSEQ multiplex PCR; the TCRdb copy retains only in-frame clones and omits some. The sample holds 130,000 to 150,000 clones; about 82% are singletons and the top ten take more than 5%. The specimen was PBMCs or T cells enriched from blood (not recorded which). These receptors were collected from a woman aged 40 to 49 who had recovered from COVID-19. Both conserved end residues are part of each CDR3. A D gene is named only where the DNA matches it firmly. Part of the rows lack a size; the others show once, few, many or a class for expanded clones.

>.|12|TRBJ2-2|TRBV15|.
TGTGCCACCAGCATCCATACCGGGGAGCTGTTTTTT
CATSIHTGELFF
>.|15|TRBJ1-5|TRBV3-1/TRBV3-2|.
TGTGCCAGCAGCCCTACAGGTGGTAGCAATCAGCCCCAGCATTTT
CASSPTGGSNQPQHF
>.|14|TRBJ1-2|TRBV19|.
TGTGCCAGCATCTCCTCGGCGGGGATGCGGGGCTACACCTTC
CASISSAGMRGYTF
>.|14|TRBJ2-5|TRBV29-1|TRBD1
TGCAGCGTTGGGGACAGGGAGGGCCAAGAGACCCAGTACTTC
CSVGDREGQETQYF
>.|12|TRBJ2-2|TRBV4-1|.
TGCGCCAGCAGACCCGGGACCGGGGAGCTGTTTTTT
CASRPGTGELFF
>.|17|TRBJ1-2|TRBV5-6|.
TGTGCCAGCAGCTTGGGGCAGGGAAGTGGGAGGCGCTATGGCTACACCTTC
CASSLGQGSGRRYGYTF
>.|14|TRBJ2-7|TRBV5-6|.
TGTGCCAGCCAGCTTGTAAGGGAGGTCCGCGAGCAGTACTTC
CASQLVREVREQYF
>.|16|TRBJ1-2|TRBV7-9|TRBD1
TGTGCCAGCAGCCCCCGAGACAGGGATGCTAACTATGGCTACACCTTC
CASSPRDRDANYGYTF
>.|16|TRBJ1-2|TRBV5-6|TRBD1
TGTGCCAGCAGCTTGGGATCGGGACAGGGGGCTTATGGCTACACCTTC
CASSLGSGQGAYGYTF
>.|17|TRBJ2-2|TRBV3-1/TRBV3-2|TRBD1
TGTGCCAGCAGCCAGGGACAGGGGGCGCTTTCCACCGGGGAGCTGTTTTTT
CASSQGQGALSTGELFF
>.|13|TRBJ1-4|TRBV15|TRBD1
TGTGCCACCAGCAGAGATGGGACAGGGGCACTGTTTTTT
CATSRDGTGALFF
>.|15|TRBJ2-5|TRBV19|.
TGTGCCAGTAGTCCCGGTGGCAGGGTGGAAGAGACCCAGTACTTC
CASSPGGRVEETQYF
>.|20|TRBJ1-3|TRBV27|.
TGTGCCAGCAGGATGCTCATATCCTCTCGACAGCGCTACTCTGGAAACACCATATATTTT
CASRMLISSRQRYSGNTIYF
>once|14|TRBJ2-5|TRBV2|.
TGTGCCAGCAGTGTGGGGCCGGCTGAAGAGACCCAGTACTTC
CASSVGPAEETQYF
>once|17|TRBJ2-3|TRBV2|TRBD1
TGTGCCAGCAGTGAAGGGGCCGGGACAGGGGGCACAGATACGCAGTATTTT
CASSEGAGTGGTDTQYF
>.|15|TRBJ2-1|TRBV3-1/TRBV3-2|.
TGTGCCAGCAGCCAGACCGGGAGCCAGGTAGGGGCGCAGTTCTTC
CASSQTGSQVGAQFF
>.|15|TRBJ2-1|TRBV27|.
TGTGCCAGCAGTTTAGGACAGGGAGGGGACAATGAGCAGTTCTTC
CASSLGQGGDNEQFF
>.|13|TRBJ1-1|TRBV4-1|.
TGCGCCAGCAGTCTGGTAGAAAACACTGAAGCTTTCTTT
CASSLVENTEAFF
>.|14|TRBJ1-1|TRBV11-2|.
TGTGCCAGCAGCTTAGATACTGCGAACACTGAAGCTTTCTTT
CASSLDTANTEAFF
>.|13|TRBJ2-1|TRBV12-3/TRBV12-4|TRBD2
TGTGCCAGCAGGCGGGGGAATGACAATGAGCAGTTCTTC
CASRRGNDNEQFF
>.|15|TRBJ1-1|TRBV6-5|TRBD1
TGTGCCAGCAGGCCTGACAGGGTATCGAACACTGAAGCTTTCTTT
CASRPDRVSNTEAFF
>.|18|TRBJ2-1|TRBV20-1|TRBD2
TGCAGTGCTAGTCCGGGGGAAAGAGCGGGAGGTTACTACAATGAGCAGTTCTTC
CSASPGERAGGYYNEQFF
>.|16|TRBJ2-1|TRBV3-1/TRBV3-2|TRBD2
TGTGCCAGCAGCCGGGCTCTAGCGGGAGGGATAGGTGAGCAGTTCTTC
CASSRALAGGIGEQFF
>.|16|TRBJ1-1|TRBV19|.
TGTGCCAGTAGTCCGGCTAGGGGTTCGGTTGCTTGGGAAGCTTTCTTT
CASSPARGSVAWEAFF
>.|19|TRBJ2-1|TRBV11-3|.
TGTGCCAGCAGTCAAAGGGCCGCGGACCCGGGTCGGGGTTTGGATGAGCAGTTCTTC
CASSQRAADPGRGLDEQFF
>.|19|TRBJ1-5|TRBV24-1|TRBD1
TGTGCCACCAGTGATCTGGGACAGGGCCCTTTGGAGAGCAATCAGCCCCAGCATTTT
CATSDLGQGPLESNQPQHF
>.|14|TRBJ2-2|TRBV30|.
TGTGCCTGGACTCGTTGGAAGGTCGGGGGGGAGCTGTTTTTT
CAWTRWKVGGELFF
>.|13|TRBJ1-2|TRBV19|.
TGTGCCAGTAGTATGGAGGGAGAATATGGCTACACCTTC
CASSMEGEYGYTF